Shown below are 3 T cell receptor beta chains from a single sample sequenced in a study of CD8 T cells in ankylosing spondylitis. Points from the study as a whole: Typical of ankylosing spondylitis blood, it appeared, was a TCR beta motif of eight highly homologous variants.

TCRdb reprocessed the 5' RACE reads with MiXCR, giving one entry per CDR3 protein. This table holds hundreds of thousands of distinct CDR3 sequences, approximately 10% found once. Their antigen targets remain unknown. The material sequenced was blood, either unsorted or a sorted T cell fraction (not recorded which). These receptors were collected from a male donor with ankylosing spondylitis.

This clonotype was counted a few times. The chain couples TRBV5-1 to TRBJ1-2; 7 nucleotides match TRBD1. Germline CDR1 SGHRS, CDR2 YFSETQ. CDR3 length: 14 residues. Trimming took 2 bases from V and 6 from J; bases not matched to a gene: 7. This CDR3 is CASSFRTGNDGYTF. The CDR3 coding sequence is TGCGCCAGCAGCTTTAGGACAGGAAATGATGGCTACACCTTC. The full variable domain, rest sourced from reference TRBV5-1 and TRBJ1-2, is KAGVTQTPRYLIKTRGQQVTLSCSPISGHRSVSWYQQTPGQGLQFLFEYFSETQRNKGNFPGRFSGRQFSNSRSEMNVSTLELGDSALYLCASSFRTGNDGYTFGSGTRLTVV.

The chain joins TRBV10-3 to TRBJ1-5; D is perhaps TRBD1 (6 bases). Germline values: CDR1 ENHRY, CDR2 SYGVKD. The CDR3 is made up of 14 amino acids. V was shortened by 2 bases and J by 5 bases, with 10 bases between the two germline ends. In DNA form, the CDR3 reads TGTGCCATCAGTGAGATGGGGGCGGATCAGCCCCAGCATTTT. Translation gives CAISEMGADQPQHF.

The CDR3 DNA follows: TGTGCCAGCACCCCGCGGGGTATCGAGCAGTACTTC. This codes for CASTPRGIEQYF. The chain combines TRBV11-2 with TRBJ2-7; D might be TRBD2 (6 bases). Germline V gene lookup returns CDR1 SGHAT and CDR2 FQNNGV. The CDR3 loop spans 12 amino acids. V lost 7 bases, J lost 6 bases, and 13 bases lay in between.